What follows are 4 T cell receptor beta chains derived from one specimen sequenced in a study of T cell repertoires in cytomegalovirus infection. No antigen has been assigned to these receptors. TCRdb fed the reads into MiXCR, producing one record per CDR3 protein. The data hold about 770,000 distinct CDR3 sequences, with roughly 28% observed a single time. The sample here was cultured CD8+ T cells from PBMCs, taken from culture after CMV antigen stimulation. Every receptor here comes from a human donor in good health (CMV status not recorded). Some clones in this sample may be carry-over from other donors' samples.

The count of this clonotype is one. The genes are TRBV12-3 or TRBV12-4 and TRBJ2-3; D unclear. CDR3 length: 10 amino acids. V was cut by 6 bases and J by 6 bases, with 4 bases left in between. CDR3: CASSVDTQYF. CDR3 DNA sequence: TGTGCCAGCAGCGTTGATACGCAGTATTTT.

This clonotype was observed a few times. As DNA, the CDR3 is TGTGCCAGCAGCCACAGGGGTCTTGTAAGCGCAGATACGCAGTATTTT. Protein: CASSHRGLVSADTQYF. This rearrangement joins TRBV7-6 to TRBJ2-3; 7 bases are shared with TRBD1. The germline V gene has CDR1 SGHVS and CDR2 FNYEAQ. This CDR3 is built from 16 residues. The trim removed 5 bases at V and 4 bases at J, leaving 12 bases unmatched.

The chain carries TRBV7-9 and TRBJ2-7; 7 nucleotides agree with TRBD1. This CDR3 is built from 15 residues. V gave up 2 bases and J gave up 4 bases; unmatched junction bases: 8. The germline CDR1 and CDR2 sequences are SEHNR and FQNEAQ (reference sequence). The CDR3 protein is CASSLNRQGDYEQYF. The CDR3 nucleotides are TGTGCCAGCAGCTTAAATCGACAGGGAGATTACGAGCAGTACTTC.

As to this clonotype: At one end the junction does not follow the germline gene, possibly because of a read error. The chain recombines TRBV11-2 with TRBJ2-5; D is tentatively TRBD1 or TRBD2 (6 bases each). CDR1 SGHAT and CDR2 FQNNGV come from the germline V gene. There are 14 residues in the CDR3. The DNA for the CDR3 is TGTGCCAGCAGCTTATGGGGGGCGAAGGGAAGGGTTCACTTC. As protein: CASSLWGAKGRVHF. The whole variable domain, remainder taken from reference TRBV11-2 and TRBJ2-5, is EAGVAQSPRYKIIEKRQSVAFWCNPISGHATLYWYQQILGQGPKLLIQFQNNGVVDDSQLPKDRFSAERLKGVDSTLKIQPAKLEDSAVYLCASSLWGAKGRVHFGPGTRLLVL.